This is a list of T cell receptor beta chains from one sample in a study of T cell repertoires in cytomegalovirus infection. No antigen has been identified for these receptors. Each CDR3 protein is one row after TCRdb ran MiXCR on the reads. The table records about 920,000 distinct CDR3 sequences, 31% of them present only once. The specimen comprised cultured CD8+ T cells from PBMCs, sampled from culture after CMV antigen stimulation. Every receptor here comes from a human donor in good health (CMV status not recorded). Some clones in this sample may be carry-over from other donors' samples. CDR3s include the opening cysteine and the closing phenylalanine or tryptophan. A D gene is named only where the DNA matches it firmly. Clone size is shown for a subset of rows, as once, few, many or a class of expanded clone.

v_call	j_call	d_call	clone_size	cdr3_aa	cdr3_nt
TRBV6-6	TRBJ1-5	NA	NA	CASSQSPPISSGQPQHF	TGTGCCAGCAGTCAGTCACCCCCTATCTCAAGCGGTCAGCCCCAGCATTTT
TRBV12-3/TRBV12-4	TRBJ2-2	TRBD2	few	CASSLELAMRELFF	TGTGCCAGCAGTTTAGAACTAGCGATGAGGGAGCTGTTTTTT
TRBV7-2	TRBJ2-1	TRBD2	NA	CASILGGGLNNEQFF	TGTGCCAGCATTCTTGGGGGGGGGTTGAACAATGAGCAGTTCTTC
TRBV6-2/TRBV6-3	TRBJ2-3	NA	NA	CASSVFKLTDTQYF	TGTGCCAGCAGTGTCTTTAAACTCACAGATACGCAGTATTTT
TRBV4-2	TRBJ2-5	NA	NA	CASSQVIKNTQYF	TGTGCCAGCAGCCAAGTCATTAAGAATACCCAGTACTTC
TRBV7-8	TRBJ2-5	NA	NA	CASNLVLETQYF	TGTGCCAGCAACTTAGTTCTTGAGACCCAGTACTTC
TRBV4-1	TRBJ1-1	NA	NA	CASSQYPNTEAFF	TGCGCCAGCAGCCAATACCCGAACACTGAAGCTTTCTTT
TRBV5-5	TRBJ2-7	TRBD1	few	CASSLEGQGSYEQYF	TGTGCCAGCAGCTTAGAGGGACAGGGGTCTTACGAGCAGTACTTC
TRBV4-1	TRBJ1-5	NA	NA	CASSQDWYSNQPQHF	TGCGCCAGCAGCCAAGATTGGTATAGCAATCAGCCCCAGCATTTT
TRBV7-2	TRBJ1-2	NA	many	CASSLVPRGDGYTF	TGTGCCAGCAGCTTAGTACCGCGAGGCGATGGCTACACCTTC
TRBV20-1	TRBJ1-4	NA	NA	CSAREQATNEKLFF	TGCAGTGCTAGGGAGCAGGCAACTAATGAAAAACTGTTTTTT
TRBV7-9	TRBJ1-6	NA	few	CASGGFSPLHF	TGTGCCAGCGGTGGGTTTTCACCCCTCCACTTT
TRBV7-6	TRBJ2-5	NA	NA	CASSLEGSVQETQYF	TGTGCCAGCAGCTTAGAGGGGTCGGTTCAAGAGACCCAGTACTTC
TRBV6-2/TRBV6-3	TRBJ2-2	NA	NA	CASSYSMFGTGELFF	TGTGCCAGCAGTTACTCGATGTTCGGGACCGGGGAGCTGTTTTTT
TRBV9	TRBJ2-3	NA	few	CASSAGAGPDTQYF	TGTGCCAGCAGCGCAGGGGCCGGACCAGATACGCAGTATTTT
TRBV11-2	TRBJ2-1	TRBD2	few	CASTRGGSSYNEQFF	TGTGCCAGCACCCGGGGGGGATCCTCCTACAATGAGCAGTTCTTC
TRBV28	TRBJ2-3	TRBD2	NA	CASSLLLAGGLPSTDTQYF	TGTGCCAGCAGTTTATTGCTAGCGGGGGGATTGCCTAGCACAGATACGCAGTATTTT
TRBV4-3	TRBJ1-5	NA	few	CASSASRGSNQPQHF	TGCGCCAGCAGCGCGAGCCGGGGCAGCAATCAGCCCCAGCATTTT
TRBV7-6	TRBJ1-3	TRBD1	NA	CASSWWDSSGNTIYF	TGTGCCAGCAGCTGGTGGGACAGCTCTGGAAACACCATATATTTT
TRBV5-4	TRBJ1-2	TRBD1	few	CASSSGQGASQYRYGYTF	TGTGCCAGCAGCTCGGGACAGGGGGCTAGTCAATACCGCTATGGCTACACCTTC
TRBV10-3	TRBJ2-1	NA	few	CAISEGIVPYNEQFF	TGTGCCATCAGTGAGGGCATCGTCCCCTACAATGAGCAGTTCTTC
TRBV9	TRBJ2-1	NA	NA	CASSPSIGGSSYNEQFF	TGTGCCAGCAGCCCGTCAATAGGAGGGAGCTCCTACAATGAGCAGTTCTTC
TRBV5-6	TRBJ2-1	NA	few	CASSGGPSAFVF	TGTGCCAGCAGCGGGGGCCCTTCTGCTTTCGTCTTC
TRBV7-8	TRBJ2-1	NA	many	CASRHVSRQAYNEQFF	TGTGCCAGCAGGCATGTTTCAAGGCAGGCCTACAATGAGCAGTTCTTC
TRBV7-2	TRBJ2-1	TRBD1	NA	CASSFRDRADNKQFF	TGTGCCAGCAGCTTCCGGGACAGGGCTGACAATAAGCAGTTCTTC
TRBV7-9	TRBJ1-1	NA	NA	CASSGGRRMNTEAFF	TGTGCCAGCAGCGGGGGACGGAGAATGAACACTGAAGCTTTCTTT
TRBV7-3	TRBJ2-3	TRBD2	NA	CASSSPGMSGTSGGASDTQYF	TGTGCCAGCAGCTCCCCCGGAATGTCCGGGACTAGCGGGGGGGCTAGTGATACGCAGTATTTT
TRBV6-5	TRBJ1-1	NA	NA	CASSYSFRGEAFF	TGTGCCAGCAGTTACTCGTTCCGAGGAGAAGCTTTCTTT
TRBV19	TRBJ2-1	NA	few	CASSTGGRRSSYNEQFF	TGTGCCAGTAGTACGGGGGGCAGGAGGAGCTCCTACAATGAGCAGTTCTTC
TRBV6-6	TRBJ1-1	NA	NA	CASRPLGVNTEAFF	TGTGCCAGCAGACCCCTAGGAGTGAACACTGAAGCTTTCTTT
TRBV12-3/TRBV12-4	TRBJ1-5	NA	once	CASSLYVGGGQPQHF	TGTGCCAGCAGCCTGTATGTAGGGGGTGGGCAGCCCCAGCATTTT
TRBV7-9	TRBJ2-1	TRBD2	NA	CASSLPRGVGNEQFF	TGTGCCAGCAGCTTACCGCGGGGGGTAGGTAATGAGCAGTTCTTC
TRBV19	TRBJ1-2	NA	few	CASSNRAPRGYTF	TGTGCCAGTAGTAACCGGGCCCCACGGGGCTACACCTTC
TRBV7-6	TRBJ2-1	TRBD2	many	CASSARGGYNEQFF	TGTGCCAGCAGCGCCCGGGGGGGATACAATGAGCAGTTCTTC
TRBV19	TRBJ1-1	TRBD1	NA	CASSNLGRGADTEAFF	TGTGCCAGTAGTAACTTAGGCAGGGGGGCCGACACTGAAGCTTTCTTT